This T cell receptor (beta chain) was identified in a study of cytomegalovirus exposure and HLA in healthy donors. Background on the study: Among the roughly 400 genotyped donors, approximately 81% were placed in the Caucasian-associated ancestry cluster. Study conclusions and caveats: Rarity held for most TCR sequences, but there were some public TCRs that occurred in many donors. Accurate prediction of HLA-A and HLA-B alleles (for most subjects) was reportedly achieved from TCR beta sequences. Indistinguishability led to the exclusion of some V segments, TRBV6-2 and TRBV6-3 included.

The CDR3 is made up of 16 amino acids. With V trimmed by 5 bases and J by 2 bases, 9 bases remained unmatched. CDR1 and CDR2 (germline): SGHRS, YFSETQ. With 60 Vbeta and 13 Jbeta primers, the PCR was carried out. Clones were read by immunoSEQ multiplex PCR, and TCRdb kept only the in-frame ones, dropping some. The sample holds approximately 210,000 clones, about 80% seen once. Notes on this clone: As yet, its antigen is unknown.

The origin of this receptor is a woman in her forties in good health and CMV-seronegative. Sequencing was performed on PBMCs. The J gene is TRBJ2-1, the V gene TRBV5-1; 8 bases are shared with TRBD1. The CDR3 sequence is CASRIGTGNPYNEQFF. In nucleotides, the CDR3 is TGCGCCAGCAGAATTGGGACAGGAAACCCCTACAATGAGCAGTTCTTC.